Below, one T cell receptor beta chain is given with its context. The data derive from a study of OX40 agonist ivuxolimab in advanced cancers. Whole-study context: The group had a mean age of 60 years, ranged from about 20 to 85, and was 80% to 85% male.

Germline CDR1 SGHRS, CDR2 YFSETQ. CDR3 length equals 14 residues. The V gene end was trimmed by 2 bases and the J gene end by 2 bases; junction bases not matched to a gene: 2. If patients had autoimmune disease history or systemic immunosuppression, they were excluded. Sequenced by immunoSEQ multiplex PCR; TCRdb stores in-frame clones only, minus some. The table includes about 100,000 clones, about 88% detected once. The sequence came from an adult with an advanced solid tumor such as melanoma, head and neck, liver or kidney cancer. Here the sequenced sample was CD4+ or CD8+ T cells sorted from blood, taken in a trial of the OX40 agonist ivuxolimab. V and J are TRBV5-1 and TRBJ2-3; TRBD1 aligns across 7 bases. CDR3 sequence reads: CASSLQGFTDTQYF. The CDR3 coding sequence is TGCGCCAGCAGCTTACAGGGGTTCACAGATACGCAGTATTTT.